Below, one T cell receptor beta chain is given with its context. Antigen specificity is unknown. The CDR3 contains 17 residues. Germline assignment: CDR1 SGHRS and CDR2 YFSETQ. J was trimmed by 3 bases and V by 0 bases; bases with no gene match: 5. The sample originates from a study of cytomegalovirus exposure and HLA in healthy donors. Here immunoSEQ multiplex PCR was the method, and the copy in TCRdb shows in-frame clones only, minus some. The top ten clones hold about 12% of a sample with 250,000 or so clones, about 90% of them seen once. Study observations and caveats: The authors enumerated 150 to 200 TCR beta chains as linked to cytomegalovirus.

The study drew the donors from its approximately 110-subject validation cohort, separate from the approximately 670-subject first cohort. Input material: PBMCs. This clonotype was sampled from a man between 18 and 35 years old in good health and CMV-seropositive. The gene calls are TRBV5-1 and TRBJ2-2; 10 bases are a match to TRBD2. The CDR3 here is CASSLVAGGSDTGELFF. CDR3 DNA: TGCGCCAGCAGCTTGGTAGCGGGAGGTTCAGACACCGGGGAGCTGTTTTTT.